The rows below give T cell receptor beta chains drawn from one sample of a study of preoperative IRX-2 immunotherapy in early breast cancer. Clones were sequenced by immunoSEQ multiplex PCR, and TCRdb holds only the in-frame ones, with some missing. The table lists around 34,000 clones, roughly four fifths of them singletons. The material sequenced was lymph node tissue, taken from a patient treated with IRX-2 immunotherapy. These receptors all stem from a human donor with breast cancer. Both conserved end residues are part of each CDR3. Each record gives: J gene, V gene, CDR3 protein.

J: TRBJ2-5; V: TRBV6-8; CDR3: CASSYVGSGETQYF
J: TRBJ1-1; V: TRBV18; CDR3: CASSPQRGNTEAFF
J: TRBJ2-5; V: TRBV18; CDR3: CASSPLRGVQETQYF
J: TRBJ2-1; V: TRBV7-8; CDR3: CASSQILAVSYNEQFF
J: TRBJ1-2; V: TRBV18; CDR3: CASSPRTGRPNGGYTF
J: TRBJ2-7; V: TRBV28; CDR3: CASSPRAREQYF
J: TRBJ2-1; V: TRBV19; CDR3: CASSLGQPLSVYNEQFF
J: TRBJ2-7; V: TRBV6-8; CDR3: CASRSLAGGVNYEQYF
J: TRBJ2-6; V: TRBV6-8; CDR3: CASSYVGSGANVLTF
J: TRBJ1-2; V: TRBV30; CDR3: CAWRETVGYTF
J: TRBJ2-1; V: TRBV18; CDR3: CASSPLPQVEQFF
J: TRBJ1-3; V: TRBV19; CDR3: CASSIGSSSGNTIYF
J: TRBJ1-6; V: TRBV2; CDR3: CASSEGGGRGFGPLHF
J: TRBJ2-7; V: TRBV5-1; CDR3: CASSLTGTGAHEQYF
J: TRBJ2-5; V: TRBV23-1; CDR3: CASSQRRARRETQYF
J: TRBJ2-3; V: TRBV10-3; CDR3: CASFGKRYTDTQYF
J: TRBJ2-7; V: TRBV19; CDR3: CASSIQPGQGGEQYF
J: TRBJ2-3; V: TRBV6-8; CDR3: CAGRDTGSTDTQYF
J: TRBJ1-1; V: TRBV6-8; CDR3: CAIRPGPETEAFF
J: TRBJ2-5; V: TRBV29-1; CDR3: CSGQLDQETQYF
J: TRBJ1-4; V: TRBV28; CDR3: CASKGQGAEKLFF
J: TRBJ1-1; V: TRBV18; CDR3: CASSADAYSNTEAFF
J: TRBJ1-1; V: TRBV18; CDR3: CASSPNRGYRNTEAFF
J: TRBJ2-5; V: TRBV5-1; CDR3: CASSPRVGKETQYF
J: TRBJ1-2; V: TRBV29-1; CDR3: CSMGTSGGNGYTF
J: TRBJ2-1; V: TRBV5-5; CDR3: CASSKLSGTSGGPGQFF
J: TRBJ2-5; V: TRBV18; CDR3: CASSRLADETQYF
J: TRBJ1-1; V: TRBV29-1; CDR3: CSVWGQLNTEAFF
J: TRBJ1-4; V: TRBV28; CDR3: CASSQGLVEKLFF
J: TRBJ1-1; V: TRBV19; CDR3: CASSSTGDTEAFF
J: TRBJ2-3; V: TRBV28; CDR3: CASIGVGGATDTQYF
J: TRBJ2-7; V: TRBV14; CDR3: CASSRHIGGEKDEQYF
J: TRBJ2-7; V: TRBV18; CDR3: CASSATGTGIEQYF
J: TRBJ2-3; V: TRBV18; CDR3: CASSPGQGDTQYF
J: TRBJ2-5; V: TRBV19; CDR3: CASSIGLAATGETQYF
J: TRBJ2-1; V: TRBV6-8; CDR3: CASSYTGWGRGNEQFF
J: TRBJ2-3; V: TRBV11-3; CDR3: CASSWGLAGDGDTQYF
J: TRBJ1-5; V: TRBV14; CDR3: CASSRQPGEPQHF
J: TRBJ2-5; V: TRBV7-6; CDR3: CASSLAGQRETQYF
J: TRBJ2-2; V: TRBV6-9; CDR3: CATSGGAGELFF
J: TRBJ2-1; V: TRBV5-8; CDR3: CASSTTGQGEQFF
J: TRBJ2-6; V: TRBV6-8; CDR3: CASSPPGLSGANVLTF
J: TRBJ1-2; V: TRBV6-8; CDR3: CASSRSGPRIYTF
J: TRBJ2-2; V: TRBV6-8; CDR3: CASKLARFPGELFF
J: TRBJ1-4; V: TRBV7-6; CDR3: CASSYDGNNEKLFF
J: TRBJ2-1; V: TRBV6-8; CDR3: CASSYRGNEQFF
J: TRBJ2-5; V: TRBV19; CDR3: CASTTSGGRPETQYF
J: TRBJ2-3; V: TRBV29-1; CDR3: CSVGVLYRTDTQYF
J: TRBJ2-1; V: TRBV16; CDR3: CASSQSRYRTKDNEQFF
J: TRBJ1-1; V: TRBV5-1; CDR3: CASSLRGEVNTEAFF
J: TRBJ1-6; V: TRBV15; CDR3: CATSRQTGVNSPLHF